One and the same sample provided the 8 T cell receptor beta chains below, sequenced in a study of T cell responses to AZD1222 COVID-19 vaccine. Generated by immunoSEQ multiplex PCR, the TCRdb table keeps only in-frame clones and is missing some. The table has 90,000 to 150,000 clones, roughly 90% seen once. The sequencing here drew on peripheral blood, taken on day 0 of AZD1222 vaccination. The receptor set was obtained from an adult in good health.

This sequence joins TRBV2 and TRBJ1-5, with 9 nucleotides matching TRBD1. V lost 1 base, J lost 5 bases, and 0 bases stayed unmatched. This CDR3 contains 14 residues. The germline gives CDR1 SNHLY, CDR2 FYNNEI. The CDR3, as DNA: TGTGCCAGCAGTGAAGACAGGGGGCATCAGCCCCAGCATTTT. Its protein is CASSEDRGHQPQHF.

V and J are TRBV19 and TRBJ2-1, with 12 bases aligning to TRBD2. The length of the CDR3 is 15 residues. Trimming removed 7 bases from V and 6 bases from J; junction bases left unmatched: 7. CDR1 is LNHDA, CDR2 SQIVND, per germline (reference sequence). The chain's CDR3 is CASNLGLAGTNEQFF. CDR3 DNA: TGTGCCAGTAACCTGGGACTAGCGGGTACCAATGAGCAGTTCTTC.

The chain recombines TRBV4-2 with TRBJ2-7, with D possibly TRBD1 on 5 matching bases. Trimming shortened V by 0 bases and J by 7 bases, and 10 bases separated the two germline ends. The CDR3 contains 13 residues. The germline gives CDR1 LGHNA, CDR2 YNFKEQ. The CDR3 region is CASSQESAGEQYF. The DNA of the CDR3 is TGTGCCAGCAGCCAAGAATCGGCAGGGGAGCAGTACTTC.

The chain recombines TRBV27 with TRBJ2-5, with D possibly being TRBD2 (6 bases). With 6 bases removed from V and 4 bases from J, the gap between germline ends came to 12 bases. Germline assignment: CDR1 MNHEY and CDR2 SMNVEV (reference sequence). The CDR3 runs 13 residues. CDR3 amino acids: CASRADGRETQYF. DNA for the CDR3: TGTGCCAGCAGGGCGGACGGGAGAGAGACCCAGTACTTC.

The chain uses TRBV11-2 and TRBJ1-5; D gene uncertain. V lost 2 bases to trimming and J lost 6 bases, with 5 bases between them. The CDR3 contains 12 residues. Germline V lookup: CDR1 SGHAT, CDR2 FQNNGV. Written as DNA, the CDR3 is TGTGCCAGCAGCTTATCGGGTCAGCCCCAGCATTTT. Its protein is CASSLSGQPQHF.

This chain's CDR3 is CATSGGAGQGFHNEQFF. Written as DNA, the CDR3 is TGTGCCACCAGTGGGGGGGCGGGACAGGGGTTCCACAATGAGCAGTTCTTC. The V call is TRBV24-1, the J call TRBJ2-1; 10 bases line up with TRBD1. Germline V gene data show CDR1 as KGHDR and CDR2 as SFDVKD. Losses at the gene ends were 5 bases for V and 5 bases for J; bases not matched to a gene: 11. This CDR3 is 17 amino acids long.

The CDR3 protein is CASRPTGPNSPLHF. CDR3 DNA sequence: TGTGCCAGCAGGCCGACAGGGCCTAATTCACCCCTCCACTTT. This chain joins TRBV28 and TRBJ1-6; 7 nucleotides align to TRBD1. This CDR3 is built from 14 residues. Germline-derived CDR1 and CDR2 are MDHEN and SYDVKM. V lost 6 bases, J lost 6 bases, and 5 bases stayed unmatched. The full variable domain, completed using reference TRBV28 and TRBJ1-6, is DVKVTQSSRYLVKRTGEKVFLECVQDMDHENMFWYRQDPGLGLRLIYFSYDVKMKEKGDIPEGYSVSREKKERFSLILESASTNQTSMYLCASRPTGPNSPLHFGNGTRLTVT.

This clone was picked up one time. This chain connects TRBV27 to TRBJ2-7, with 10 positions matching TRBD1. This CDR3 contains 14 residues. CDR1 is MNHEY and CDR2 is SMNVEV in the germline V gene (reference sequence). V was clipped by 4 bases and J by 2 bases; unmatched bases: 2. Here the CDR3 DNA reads TGTGCCAGCAGTTGGGGACAGGGGACCTACGAGCAGTACTTC. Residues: CASSWGQGTYEQYF.